Shown below are 21 T cell receptor beta chains from a single sample sequenced in a study of tumor-infiltrating lymphocytes in primary liver carcinoma. Making TCR beta cDNA involved roughly 500 ng total RNA and a constant-region primer. Libraries of TCR beta came from three nested multiplex PCR rounds with slightly modified ARM-PCR. In the first two PCR rounds, TRBV1-TRBV30 forward primers were paired with a C-beta reverse primer, and each round lasted 10 cycles. TCRdb ran MiXCR on the multiplex PCR reads and lists one entry per CDR3 protein. Here the sample spans tens of thousands of distinct CDR3 sequences, roughly 80% being singletons. Investigators took RNA and DNA out together from roughly 20-30 mg of unsorted bulk tissue. The sequencing sample was made of tumor-adjacent normal liver tissue. The source of these receptors is a woman in her 30s with primary liver carcinoma and hepatitis B virus infection.

This clonotype appeared a few times. The chain uses TRBV11-2 and TRBJ2-1; D not certain. Germline V gene sequence: CDR1 SGHAT, CDR2 FQNNGV. With 0 bases removed from V and 13 bases from J, the gap between germline ends came to 7 bases. This CDR3 region has 11 residues. The CDR3, as DNA: TGTGCCAGCAGCTTAGATATGGCTCAGTTCTTC. This codes for CASSLDMAQFF.

About this clonotype itself: The CDR3 ends on some other residue instead of the conserved phenylalanine or tryptophan, so this is likely a read error. The chain uses TRBV7-9 and TRBJ1-2; tentatively, D is TRBD1 (6 bases). The CDR3 is 14 amino acids. V gave up 3 bases and J gave up 8 bases, with 16 bases separating them. Germline CDR1 SEHNR, CDR2 FQNEAQ (reference sequence). The CDR3 loop reads CASSFQGSAEGYTC. CDR3 coding DNA: TGTGCCAGCAGCTTTCAGGGGTCGGCCGAGGGCTACACCTGC.

In regard to this clonotype: Because the CDR3 is missing its conserved closing phenylalanine or tryptophan, this is likely a read error. It is unclear where the CDR3 begins or ends on the DNA, so no DNA is shown, and the CDR3 is as TCRdb lists it. The chain joins TRBV28 to TRBJ2-2. The CDR3 is 11 amino acids long, termini counted. CDR1 is MDHEN and CDR2 is SYDVKM in the germline V gene. The chain's CDR3 is CASSDAWELFS.

The V call is TRBV7-8, the J call TRBJ2-5, with 8 nucleotides matching TRBD2. The trim removed 0 bases at V and 7 bases at J, leaving 19 bases unmatched. The V gene's germline CDR1 is SGHVS and CDR2 FQNEAQ. The CDR3 totals 19 residues. CDR3 in amino acids: CASSLAFATISGAKGTQYF. CDR3 DNA sequence: TGTGCCAGCAGCTTAGCGTTCGCCACAATTAGCGGGGCTAAAGGGACCCAGTACTTC.

The chain recombines TRBV20-1 with TRBJ1-5; D is undetermined. Trimming pared 0 bases from V and 2 bases from J, leaving 14 bases between. The CDR3 length is 16 residues. Germline V gene data show CDR1 as DFQATT and CDR2 as SNEGSKA (reference sequence). The CDR3 loop reads CSARDALRGGNQPQHF. Here the CDR3 DNA reads TGCAGTGCTAGAGATGCCCTCCGGGGAGGCAATCAGCCCCAGCATTTT.

The gene calls are TRBV2 and TRBJ2-3; D is undetermined. Germline CDR1 SNHLY, CDR2 FYNNEI. The length of the CDR3 is 13 residues. V lost 9 bases, J lost 2 bases, and 12 bases lay in between. CDR3 sequence: CASSRVFTDTQYF. The CDR3 nucleotides read TGTGCCAGTAGTAGGGTGTTCACAGATACGCAGTATTTT.

A few counts support this clonotype. A much larger clone lies one base from this, so it may be a read error. The chain employs TRBV5-1 and TRBJ2-3, with no clear D. The CDR3 runs 13 residues. Germline V CDR1 and CDR2: SGHRS, YFSETQ. CDR3 loop: CASSSIPTDTHYF. CDR3 DNA sequence: TGCGCCAGCAGCTCTATTCCCACAGATACGCATTATTTT. The full variable domain, with the rest looked up from reference TRBV5-1 and TRBJ2-3, is KAGVTQTPRYLIKTRGQQVTLSCSPISGHRSVSWYQQTPGQGLQFLFEYFSETQRNKGNFPGRFSGRQFSNSRSEMNVSTLELGDSALYLCASSSIPTDTHYFGPGTRLTVL.

Details on this clonotype: The junction shows a germline mismatch at one end, possibly a read error. This chain links TRBV12-3 or TRBV12-4 with TRBJ2-5; 9 positions agree with TRBD1. The CDR3 is 15 residues long. CDR3 coding DNA: TGTGCTAGCAGTTTGGTGAACAGGGGGCCGGAGACCCAGTACTTC. Residues: CASSLVNRGPETQYF.

This clonotype was counted once. Given the absence of the conserved phenylalanine or tryptophan at the CDR3 end, a read error is likely. The limits of the CDR3 on the DNA are not certain, so only TCRdb's listed CDR3 is given. The V and J genes are TRBV6-5 and TRBJ2-7; the table's D call, TRBD2, has no DNA check behind it. CDR1 and CDR2 (germline): MNHEY, SVGAGI. The CDR3 is 14 amino acids long, termini counted. The CDR3 reads CASSPGTSRPEQYS.

Of note for this clonotype: One end of the junction varies from germline; a read error may be responsible. The chain uses TRBV5-6 and TRBJ2-3; 8 nucleotides agree with TRBD1. CDR1 SGHDT and CDR2 YYEEEE come from the germline V gene. The CDR3 extends over 17 amino acids. This CDR3 is CASSVGGDRINTNTQYF. CDR3 coding DNA: TGTGCCAGCAGCGTAGGCGGGGACAGGATTAACACAAATACGCAGTATTTT.

This clonotype was seen just once. A read error may account for a junction end that differs from germline. The chain combines TRBV11-1 with TRBJ2-7; no clear D. The CDR3 is 14 residues long. Germline-derived CDR1 and CDR2 are SGHAT and FQDESV (reference sequence). The DNA for the CDR3 is TGTGCCAGCAACTTAGGGATGGCCTCCTACGAGCAATACTTC. Protein: CASNLGMASYEQYF. Full variable domain (rest looked up from reference TRBV11-1 and TRBJ2-7): EAEVAQSPRYKITEKSQAVAFWCDPISGHATLYWYRQILGQGPELLVQFQDESVVDDSQLPKDRFSAERLKGVDSTLKIQPAELGDSAMYLCASNLGMASYEQYFGPGTRLTVT.

This clonotype was picked up many times. The chain employs TRBV24-1 and TRBJ2-3; D tentatively fits TRBD1 or TRBD2 (5 bases each). CDR3 size: 14 residues. Germline values: CDR1 KGHDR, CDR2 SFDVKD. The germline V and J ends were trimmed by 3 bases and 9 bases, with 15 bases remaining between them. The CDR3 region has the DNA TGTGCCACCAGTGATGCTATCGGGACGGTGACGCAGTATTTT. Encoded protein: CATSDAIGTVTQYF.

The CDR3 sequence: CASNPSGRANRQFF. The CDR3 DNA reads TGTGCCAGTAACCCTAGCGGGAGGGCCAATAGGCAGTTCTTC. The genes are TRBV12-3 or TRBV12-4 and TRBJ2-1; the match to TRBD2 covers 12 bases. The CDR3 contains 14 residues. The junction had 12 bases not matched to a gene; V was cut back by 9 bases and J by 12 bases.

This clonotype was observed many times. V and J are TRBV7-9 and TRBJ2-4, with D perhaps TRBD1 or TRBD2 (6 bases each). The CDR3 is made up of 16 amino acids. CDR1 is SEHNR and CDR2 is FQNEAQ in the germline V gene (reference sequence). Trimming stripped 5 bases from V and 2 bases from J, with 16 bases between. The CDR3 DNA reads as TGTGCCAGCAGCCCCTTCTCGGGGGCGACCAAAAACATTCAGTACTTC. Amino acid sequence: CASSPFSGATKNIQYF. Full variable domain (outside the CDR3, taken from reference TRBV7-9 and TRBJ2-4): DTGVSQNPRHKITKRGQNVTFRCDPISEHNRLYWYRQTLGQGPEFLTYFQNEAQLEKSRLLSDRFSAERPKGSFSTLEIQRTEQGDSAMYLCASSPFSGATKNIQYFGAGTRLSVL.

This clonotype was detected only once. One junction end disagrees with the germline gene, perhaps due to a read error. The rearrangement joins TRBV6-2 or TRBV6-3 to TRBJ2-7; D is undetermined. Germline V gene sequence: CDR1 MNHEY, CDR2 SVGEGT. There are 15 residues in the CDR3. CDR3 bases: TGTGCCAGCAGCAGTTTTAAGAGCAGCTCCTACGAGCAGTATTTC. Translating gives CASSSFKSSSYEQYF.

In the case of this clonotype: This is likely a read error, given that the CDR3 carries no conserved phenylalanine or tryptophan at its end. V usage is TRBV4-3 and J usage is TRBJ2-3, with D tentatively TRBD2 (6 bases). This CDR3 contains 15 residues. CDR1 is LGHNA, CDR2 YSLEER, per germline. CDR3 in amino acids: CTSSQESGGTDTQYY. The CDR3 region has the DNA TGCACCAGCAGCCAAGAGTCGGGAGGCACAGATACGCAGTATTAT.

Comment on this clonotype: The CDR3 end shows no conserved phenylalanine or tryptophan, and so a read error is likely. The chain combines TRBV11-2 with TRBJ2-3; unclear D gene. This CDR3 is 14 amino acids long. Germline V gene sequence: CDR1 SGHAT, CDR2 FQNNGV. CDR3: CANSLPVSTDTQYH. The CDR3 bases are TGTGCCAACAGCTTACCAGTGAGCACAGATACGCAGTATCAT.

The sample holds one count of this clonotype. Relative to the germline gene, one junction end is altered; a read error may explain this. The V gene is TRBV6-5, the J gene TRBJ1-1; the match to TRBD1 covers 7 bases. The CDR3 has 13 amino acids. The V gene's germline CDR1 is MNHEY and CDR2 SVGAGI. CDR3: CASNQQGLTEAVF. Written as DNA, the CDR3 is TGTGCCAGCAATCAACAGGGGTTAACTGAGGCTGTCTTT.

On this clonotype: The final CDR3 position lacks the conserved phenylalanine or tryptophan, pointing to a likely read error. No DNA is shown, since the ends of the CDR3 on it are uncertain; the CDR3 is the one TCRdb lists. This chain joins TRBV6-1 and TRBJ1-2; the table's D call of TRBD1 was not tested on the DNA. Germline V gene data show CDR1 as MNHNS and CDR2 as SASEGT. The CDR3 contains 14 residues when both ends are counted. The CDR3 is CASSRDRKNYGHTS.

Remarks on this clonotype: A junction end diverges from the germline sequence, so it may reflect a read error. The CDR3 DNA reads TGTGCCAGCAGTTTTCAGGGGGTAAGGACTGAAACTTTCTTC. Its translation: CASSFQGVRTETFF. The chain links TRBV12-3 or TRBV12-4 to TRBJ1-1; 7 nucleotides line up with TRBD1. The CDR3 spans 14 residues.

This rearrangement joins TRBV14 to TRBJ2-3; possible D gene TRBD2, 5 bases. V lost 4 bases and J 11 bases, leaving 28 bases between the germline ends. CDR1 and CDR2 (germline): SGHDN, FVKESK. CDR3 length equals 17 residues. The CDR3 DNA is TGTGCCAGCAGCCGAGATGCCGGAGAGGGAGTTCGGTTGATGCAGTATTTT. This gives the protein CASSRDAGEGVRLMQYF.